A single sample gave rise to the 30 T cell receptor beta chains below, sequenced in a study of blood T cell repertoires in COVID-19. Using immunoSEQ multiplex PCR, the repertoire was profiled, and TCRdb retains in-frame clones only, with some absent. The profile shows around 40,000 clones, around 80% of them singletons. The sample comprised peripheral blood. These receptors were obtained from a man aged 80 or over with active or convalescent COVID-19.

The chain employs TRBV5-4 and TRBJ2-3; a possible D gene is TRBD2 (7 bases). V was shortened by 0 bases and J by 2 bases, with 13 bases between the two germline ends. The CDR3 covers 16 residues. The germline V gene has CDR1 SGHNT and CDR2 YYREEE (reference sequence). The CDR3 DNA sequence: TGTGCCAGCAGCTTGGGGGGAGGGGGTCTCACAGATACGCAGTATTTT. It encodes CASSLGGGGLTDTQYF.

This chain's CDR3 is CASSRGAGETQYF. The DNA of the CDR3 is TGTGCCAGCAGCCGCGGGGCAGGGGAGACCCAGTACTTC. The chain recombines TRBV5-5 with TRBJ2-5; a weak D match, TRBD2 (6 bases). The CDR3 totals 13 residues. The germline V gene encodes CDR1 SGHKS and CDR2 YYEKEE (reference sequence). Deletions cut 4 bases from V and 5 bases from J, with 12 bases between.

The chain has TRBV28 and TRBJ2-2, with TRBD2 identical over 7 bases. CDR1 and CDR2 from the germline V gene are MDHEN and SYDVKM. This CDR3 is 18 amino acids long. V shed 5 bases, J shed 2 bases, and the junction held 14 bases outside the gene matches. The CDR3 here is CASSPWASSGDNTGELFF. The CDR3, as DNA: TGTGCCAGCAGTCCCTGGGCCTCTAGCGGAGATAACACCGGGGAGCTGTTTTTT.

The count of this clone is one. The gene calls are TRBV30 and TRBJ1-1; 9 positions agree with TRBD1. The CDR3 has 14 residues. Unmatched junction bases numbered 9, after V lost 2 bases and J lost 8 bases. Germline V gene sequence: CDR1 GTSNPN, CDR2 SVGIG (reference sequence). The CDR3 bases are TGTGCCTGGAGTACTGGACAGGGGAGAATGGAAGCTTTCTTT. Its translation: CAWSTGQGRMEAFF.

This clone was recorded a few times. One junction end disagrees with the germline gene, perhaps due to a read error. This chain joins TRBV7-7 and TRBJ1-3; D might be TRBD1 (5 bases). Germline-derived CDR1 and CDR2 are SSHAT and FNYEAQ (reference sequence). The CDR3 is 15 amino acids. The CDR3 DNA is TGTGCTAGCAGCTTGGATGGGGCTGCTGGAAACACCATATATTTT. Its translation: CASSLDGAAGNTIYF.

The chain employs TRBV4-3 and TRBJ2-7; D is undetermined. The CDR3 runs 16 residues. V was pared by 0 bases and J by 0 bases, with 12 bases between. Germline V gene lookup returns CDR1 LGHNA and CDR2 YSLEER. The CDR3 coding sequence is TGCGCCAGCAGCCAAGAAGGAAGAGGTTCCTCCTACGAGCAGTACTTC. Amino acid sequence: CASSQEGRGSSYEQYF.

This chain connects TRBV3-1 (or the pseudogene TRBV3-2) to TRBJ2-5; TRBD2 aligns across 14 bases. The V gene's germline CDR1 is LGHDT and CDR2 YNNKEL (reference sequence). The CDR3 has 21 amino acids. J gave up 1 base and V 0 bases, and 13 bases lay outside the gene matches. CDR3 residues: CASSQESLGLAGGSTQETQYF. The CDR3 bases are TGTGCCAGCAGCCAAGAAAGCTTAGGACTAGCGGGAGGATCCACCCAAGAGACCCAGTACTTC.

The chain recombines TRBV19 with TRBJ2-5, with TRBD2 matching over 7 bases. Germline V gives CDR1 LNHDA, CDR2 SQIVND (reference sequence). J gave up 5 bases and V 3 bases, and 6 bases lay outside the gene matches. The CDR3 sequence is 14 residues long. This chain's CDR3 is CASSMGGSGETQYF. For the CDR3, the DNA is TGTGCCAGTAGTATGGGCGGGAGCGGTGAGACCCAGTACTTC.

The CDR3 DNA sequence: TGTGCCAGCAGCCCCCGGGACAGGGGTTTCACTGAAGCTTTCTTT. Protein product: CASSPRDRGFTEAFF. V is TRBV4-2 and J is TRBJ1-1, with 10 bases matching TRBD1. The length of the CDR3 is 15 residues. Germline-derived CDR1 and CDR2 are LGHNA and YNFKEQ. Unmatched junction bases numbered 6, after V lost 4 bases and J lost 4 bases.

For the CDR3, the DNA is TGTGCCAGCAGCGGAGCGGGCGATGAGCAGTTCTTC. It encodes CASSGAGDEQFF. The chain has TRBV4-2 and TRBJ2-1, with D possibly matching TRBD2 (6 bases). CDR1 LGHNA and CDR2 YNFKEQ come from the germline V gene. The CDR3 runs 12 residues. Trimming cost V 5 bases and J 8 bases, with 10 bases left between them.

The J gene is TRBJ1-1, the V gene TRBV5-1, with a weak D call TRBD1 (5 bases). Germline-derived CDR1 and CDR2 are SGHRS and YFSETQ. Trimming left V 0 bases short and J 0 bases short, with 9 bases between. The CDR3 covers 15 residues. CDR3 amino acids: CASSLEGSLNTEAFF. DNA of the CDR3: TGCGCCAGCAGCTTGGAGGGGTCCCTGAACACTGAAGCTTTCTTT. Full variable domain (missing parts from reference TRBV5-1 and TRBJ1-1): KAGVTQTPRYLIKTRGQQVTLSCSPISGHRSVSWYQQTPGQGLQFLFEYFSETQRNKGNFPGRFSGRQFSNSRSEMNVSTLELGDSALYLCASSLEGSLNTEAFFGQGTRLTVV.

The rearrangement links TRBV2 to TRBJ2-1, with a tentative D call TRBD1 (5 bases). The germline CDR1 and CDR2 sequences are SNHLY and FYNNEI. Trimming removed 3 bases from V and 8 bases from J, with 11 bases in between. The CDR3 consists of 13 residues. CDR3 amino acids: CASSDAGRHEQFF. CDR3 nucleotides: TGTGCCAGCAGTGATGCAGGGCGGCATGAGCAGTTCTTC.

The chain joins TRBV24-1 to TRBJ2-3; 10 bases are a match to TRBD2. V shed 11 bases, J shed 5 bases, and the junction held 9 bases outside the gene matches. Germline CDR1 is KGHDR and CDR2 is SFDVKD. The CDR3 contains 14 residues. CDR3 amino acids: CASRAGGQEDTQYF. In DNA, the CDR3 is TGTGCCAGCAGAGCGGGGGGGCAGGAAGATACGCAGTATTTT.

In DNA, the CDR3 is TGTGCCAGCAGGGACAGGGATCAAAATATTTACGAGCAGTACTTC. Protein: CASRDRDQNIYEQYF. This chain connects TRBV28 to TRBJ2-7; TRBD1 aligns across 8 bases. Germline loops: CDR1 MDHEN, CDR2 SYDVKM. V lost 6 bases and J lost 4; bases outside the gene matches: 11. The CDR3 is 15 residues long.

The chain employs TRBV7-2 and TRBJ1-1, with D tentatively TRBD1 (5 bases). With 1 base removed from V and 8 bases from J, the gap between germline ends came to 11 bases. The CDR3 is 13 amino acids. Germline CDR1 SGHTA, CDR2 FQGNSA. The CDR3: CASSLVGRGEAFF. DNA for the CDR3: TGTGCCAGCAGCTTAGTTGGCCGGGGGGAAGCTTTCTTT. Looking up the rest from reference TRBV7-2 and TRBJ1-1 gives the full variable domain: GAGVSQSPSNKVTEKGKDVELRCDPISGHTALYWYRQSLGQGLEFLIYFQGNSAPDKSGLPSDRFSAERTGGSVSTLTIQRTQQEDSAVYLCASSLVGRGEAFFGQGTRLTVV.

This chain uses TRBV5-1 with TRBJ2-5; D might be TRBD1 (6 bases). This CDR3 spans 18 amino acids. V lost 4 bases and J 5 bases, leaving 27 bases between the germline ends. Germline V gene sequence: CDR1 SGHRS, CDR2 YFSETQ. This chain's CDR3 is CASSPNPVRRGISETQYF. The CDR3 nucleotides read TGCGCCAGCAGCCCAAACCCCGTGCGCAGGGGAATTTCGGAGACCCAGTACTTC.

The V gene is TRBV7-8, the J gene TRBJ1-6; D uncertain. CDR1 is SGHVS, CDR2 FQNEAQ, per germline. With 1 base removed from V and 6 bases from J, the gap between germline ends came to 16 bases. The CDR3 loop spans 17 amino acids. CDR3 coding DNA: TGTGCCAGCAGCTTAGGCAGGCCCCAAACAACTAATTCACCCCTCCACTTT. Its translation: CASSLGRPQTTNSPLHF.

The chain is built from TRBV5-1 and TRBJ2-6; D is possibly TRBD1 (5 bases). Trimming removed 4 bases from V and 0 bases from J, with 14 bases in between. Per the germline V gene, CDR1 is SGHRS and CDR2 is YFSETQ. The CDR3 runs 17 residues. The CDR3 DNA is TGCGCCAGCAGCCTACGACAGCAGAGCTCTGGGGCCAACGTCCTGACTTTC. It encodes CASSLRQQSSGANVLTF.

The chain has TRBV27 and TRBJ1-2; D is possibly TRBD1 (5 bases). There are 17 residues in the CDR3. Germline lookup yields CDR1 MNHEY and CDR2 SMNVEV (reference sequence). V lost 2 bases and J lost 3, with 19 bases in between. The CDR3 sequence is CASSLNIGVGVDYGYTF. In nucleotides, the CDR3 is TGTGCCAGCAGTTTAAATATAGGGGTCGGAGTGGACTATGGCTACACCTTC.

The chain links TRBV19 to TRBJ2-1, with D maybe TRBD2 (8 bases). This CDR3 comprises 19 residues. CDR1 and CDR2 (germline): LNHDA, SQIVND (reference sequence). V gave up 5 bases and J gave up 0 bases, with 23 bases separating them. CDR3 protein: CASSPGQGVTSGSYNEQFF. CDR3 DNA sequence: TGTGCCAGTAGTCCCGGTCAGGGGGTCACTAGCGGCTCCTACAATGAGCAGTTCTTC.

This clone was counted a few times. The sample carries other DNA sequences with the same CDR3. The V and J genes are TRBV19 and TRBJ1-2, with D possibly matching TRBD1 (6 bases). This CDR3 has 13 residues. V was shortened by 5 bases and J by 3 bases, with 10 bases between the two germline ends. In germline, CDR1 is LNHDA, CDR2 SQIVND (reference sequence). The CDR3 sequence: CASSRRQDYGYTF. The DNA for the CDR3 is TGTGCCAGTAGTCGCAGACAGGACTATGGCTACACCTTC.

The V call is TRBV4-1, the J call TRBJ2-3, with D unresolved. Trimming left V 3 bases short and J 4 bases short, with 11 bases between. Germline CDR1 is MGHRA and CDR2 is YSYEKL. CDR3 length: 14 amino acids. CDR3 DNA: TGCGCCAGCAGCCAGCATCTCCCGGCAGATACGCAGTATTTT. It specifies CASSQHLPADTQYF.

V gene TRBV28 combines with J gene TRBJ1-4; 8 nucleotides line up with TRBD1. The length of the CDR3 is 14 residues. V trimming: 6 bases; J trimming: 7 bases; junction bases outside the gene matches: 7. The V gene's germline CDR1 is MDHEN and CDR2 SYDVKM. The CDR3 protein is CASRIDRGGEKLFF. The CDR3 coding sequence is TGTGCCAGCAGAATAGACAGGGGAGGTGAAAAACTGTTTTTT. The full variable domain, its missing parts supplied by reference TRBV28 and TRBJ1-4, is DVKVTQSSRYLVKRTGEKVFLECVQDMDHENMFWYRQDPGLGLRLIYFSYDVKMKEKGDIPEGYSVSREKKERFSLILESASTNQTSMYLCASRIDRGGEKLFFGSGTQLSVL.

In nucleotides, the CDR3 is TGTGCCAGCAGCTTTTTCGAGGAGGGCGAGCAGTACTTC. This translates into CASSFFEEGEQYF. The chain combines TRBV5-5 with TRBJ2-7; a weak D match, TRBD2 (6 bases). Between the trimmed V and J ends, which lost 2 bases and 6 bases, there was a span of 12 bases. CDR3 size: 13 residues. The V gene's germline CDR1 is SGHKS and CDR2 YYEKEE (reference sequence).

V usage is TRBV15 and J usage is TRBJ1-1; weak D call: TRBD1 (5 bases). The V gene lost 0 bases and the J gene lost 10 bases, with 18 bases spanning the gap. The germline gives CDR1 LNHNV, CDR2 YYDKDF (reference sequence). This CDR3 region has 15 residues. CDR3 sequence reads: CATSRDRGGLRRAFF. In DNA, the CDR3 is TGTGCCACCAGCAGAGATCGCGGGGGATTAAGACGAGCTTTCTTT.

The count of this clone is one. The rearrangement uses TRBV21-1 and TRBJ2-3; the tabulated D call, TRBD1, remains unverified against the DNA. TRBV21-1 has pseudogene status. The CDR3 has 16 amino acids. The CDR3 sequence is CASSKGGVLGGDTQYF. CDR3 nucleotides: TGTGCCAGCAGCAAAGGCGGAGTCCTAGGGGGTGATACGCAGTATTTT.

The chain has TRBV11-2 and TRBJ1-3; D gene ambiguous. This CDR3 has 14 amino acids. Trimming removed 0 bases from V and 2 bases from J, with 5 bases in between. Germline V lookup: CDR1 SGHAT, CDR2 FQNNGV. CDR3 amino acids: CASSLERTGNTIYF. The CDR3 DNA reads TGTGCCAGCAGCTTAGAGCGGACTGGAAACACCATATATTTT.

This chain links TRBV7-2 with TRBJ2-5; 7 positions agree with TRBD2. The CDR3 sequence is 15 residues long. Germline lookup yields CDR1 SGHTA and CDR2 FQGNSA. The trim removed 3 bases at V and 4 bases at J, leaving 8 bases unmatched. CDR3 sequence reads: CASSLGGLISETQYF. In nucleotides, the CDR3 is TGTGCCAGCAGCTTGGGGGGACTAATCTCAGAGACCCAGTACTTC.

Written as DNA, the CDR3 is TGTGCCAGCAGCCCCCGGGGGGTCCAAGAGACCCAGTACTTC. Translated, it gives CASSPRGVQETQYF. The chain recombines TRBV9 with TRBJ2-5, with 7 bases lining up with TRBD2. Per the germline V gene, CDR1 is SGDLS and CDR2 is YYNGEE. After removal of 4 bases from V and 1 base from J, the junction contained 4 bases not matched to a gene. The length of the CDR3 is 14 residues.

V usage is TRBV27 and J usage is TRBJ1-6; D uncertain. V was pared by 3 bases and J by 6 bases, with 6 bases between. Germline CDR1 is MNHEY and CDR2 is SMNVEV (reference sequence). CDR3 size: 13 residues. The CDR3 coding sequence is TGTGCCAGCAGTTTCTCTTTTAATTCACCCCTCCACTTT. It yields the protein CASSFSFNSPLHF.